This passage covers 4 T cell receptor beta chains from one sample sequenced in a study of cytomegalovirus exposure and HLA in healthy donors. 60 Vbeta and 13 Jbeta primers were used in PCR. TCRdb keeps only in-frame clones here, not all; method: immunoSEQ multiplex PCR. Of about 130,000 clones in the sample, 81% were seen once. Source material: PBMCs. These receptor sequences come from a man between 18 and 29 years old in good health and CMV-seropositive.

The V and J genes are TRBV6-1 and TRBJ2-7, with 7 nucleotides matching TRBD2. The CDR3 is made up of 14 amino acids. Germline CDR1 MNHNS, CDR2 SASEGT. V gave up 4 bases and J gave up 0 bases; unmatched junction bases: 3. The CDR3 loop reads CASSAAGASYEQYF. The DNA of the CDR3 is TGTGCCAGCAGTGCTGCGGGAGCCTCCTACGAGCAGTACTTC.

The chain joins TRBV6-1 to TRBJ2-7; TRBD1 aligns across 7 bases. The length of the CDR3 is 15 residues. The V gene end was trimmed by 2 bases and the J gene end by 6 bases; junction bases not matched to a gene: 10. CDR1 and CDR2 from the germline V gene are MNHNS and SASEGT. The CDR3 loop is CASSEPKDRAGEQYF. The CDR3 DNA reads TGTGCCAGCAGTGAACCGAAAGACAGGGCGGGCGAGCAGTACTTC.

The J gene is TRBJ1-2, the V gene TRBV19, with 8 bases that match TRBD1. V lost 8 bases, J lost 1 base, and 12 bases stayed unmatched. Germline V lookup: CDR1 LNHDA, CDR2 SQIVND (reference sequence). This CDR3 has 16 amino acids. CDR3 residues: CASGPQDRANNYGYTF. The DNA of the CDR3 is TGTGCCAGTGGTCCCCAGGACAGGGCGAATAACTATGGCTACACCTTC.

The V and J genes are TRBV5-5 and TRBJ2-5; D might be TRBD1 (6 bases). CDR1 and CDR2 (germline): SGHKS, YYEKEE (reference sequence). V lost 4 bases and J lost 2, with 12 bases in between. The CDR3 is made up of 14 amino acids. CDR3 in amino acids: CASSPGQKQETQYF. CDR3 DNA: TGTGCCAGCAGCCCTGGACAGAAACAAGAGACCCAGTACTTC.